These 10 T cell receptor beta chains came from one sample sequenced in a study of control samples from healthy donors and cancer patients. Sequencing was performed with immunoSEQ multiplex PCR; in TCRdb, only in-frame clones are kept and a portion is missing. Of over 75,000 clones in the sample, approximately 82% were seen once. The sample taken for sequencing was blood. The receptors derive from a man between 60 and 70 years old in good health.

This sequence joins TRBV20-1 and TRBJ2-7; 12 bases line up with TRBD2. CDR3 length equals 14 residues. V trimming: 3 bases; J trimming: 5 bases; junction bases outside the gene matches: 5. The germline CDR1 and CDR2 sequences are DFQATT and SNEGSKA (reference sequence). This CDR3 reads CSASLAGGSHEQYF. The CDR3 nucleotides read TGCAGTGCTAGTCTAGCGGGAGGGTCCCACGAGCAGTACTTC.

This chain joins TRBV5-1 and TRBJ2-5, with TRBD2 matching 8 bases. CDR1 SGHRS and CDR2 YFSETQ come from the germline V gene. CDR3 size: 16 residues. Losses at the gene ends were 4 bases for V and 5 bases for J; bases not matched to a gene: 13. The CDR3 region is CASSPGSGTRRETQYF. The CDR3 bases are TGCGCCAGCAGCCCTGGGTCGGGGACTAGACGGGAGACCCAGTACTTC.

This clone was counted between two and nine times. DNA for the CDR3: TGTGCCAGCAGCTTAACCCAGCGGGGGGACTACGAGCAGTACTTC. Protein sequence: CASSLTQRGDYEQYF. This chain connects TRBV7-6 to TRBJ2-7, with 9 bases aligning to TRBD2. V dropped 2 bases and J dropped 3; count of bases not matched to a gene: 5. CDR3 size: 15 residues. CDR1 is SGHVS and CDR2 is FNYEAQ in the germline V gene. Filled out from reference TRBV7-6 and TRBJ2-7, the complete variable domain reads GAGVSQSPRYKVTKRGQDVALRCDPISGHVSLYWYRQALGQGPEFLTYFNYEAQQDKSGLPNDRFSAERPEGSISTLTIQRTEQRDSAMYRCASSLTQRGDYEQYFGPGTRLTVT.

The CDR3 spells CASSPLMGLANEQFF. CDR3 DNA sequence: TGCGCCAGCAGCCCCCTGATGGGACTAGCGAATGAGCAGTTCTTC. This chain uses TRBV10-1 with TRBJ2-1, with 10 bases lining up with TRBD2. With 6 bases clipped from V and 7 bases from J, the junction kept 9 bases outside the gene matches. Germline V gene data show CDR1 as WNHNN and CDR2 as SYGVQD (reference sequence). The CDR3 contains 15 residues.

This rearrangement joins TRBV29-1 to TRBJ2-5; tentative D call: TRBD1 (5 bases). The germline V gene has CDR1 SQVTM and CDR2 ANQGSEA. The CDR3 extends over 13 amino acids. V lost 5 bases and J 2 bases, leaving 12 bases between the germline ends. The CDR3 spells CSVNRNTQETQYF. The CDR3 region has the DNA TGCAGCGTTAACAGGAACACTCAAGAGACCCAGTACTTC.

This clone was seen just once. This sequence joins TRBV5-1 and TRBJ1-4; TRBD1 might be the D (6 bases). CDR1 and CDR2 (germline): SGHRS, YFSETQ. Trimming took 0 bases from V and 5 from J, leaving 11 bases between them. This CDR3 is 15 amino acids long. This chain's CDR3 is CASSLGDRINEKLFF. CDR3 coding DNA: TGCGCCAGCAGCTTGGGCGACAGGATCAATGAAAAACTGTTTTTT.

The chain carries TRBV5-1 and TRBJ2-2; 7 positions match TRBD1. J lost 4 bases, V lost 9 bases, and 9 bases had no gene match. Germline CDR1 and CDR2: SGHRS and YFSETQ. This CDR3 has 14 amino acids. In DNA form, the CDR3 reads TGCGCCACCGGGGCGACAGGGAGCACCGGGGAGCTGTTTTTT. It specifies CATGATGSTGELFF.

The J gene is TRBJ2-7, the V gene TRBV5-1, with D perhaps assigned TRBD1 or TRBD2 (5 bases each). V shed 4 bases and J shed 7 bases, with 15 bases lying between them. In germline, CDR1 is SGHRS, CDR2 YFSETQ. This CDR3 contains 13 residues. The CDR3 loop reads CASSPNGAREQYF. Here the CDR3 DNA reads TGCGCCAGCAGCCCGAACGGGGCCCGGGAGCAGTACTTC.

The chain recombines TRBV6-5 with TRBJ2-5, with TRBD2 as a possible D gene (7 bases). The CDR3 spans 16 residues. The V end was cut by 0 bases, the J end by 0 bases, with 11 bases between. Germline loops: CDR1 MNHEY, CDR2 SVGAGI. The CDR3 reads CASSYSEGGYQETQYF. CDR3 DNA: TGTGCCAGCAGTTACTCTGAGGGGGGGTACCAAGAGACCCAGTACTTC.

This chain connects TRBV5-1 to TRBJ1-4; 11 bases align to TRBD1. CDR1 is SGHRS and CDR2 is YFSETQ in the germline V gene. V shed 4 bases and J 7 bases; nucleotides not matched to a gene: 3. This CDR3 region has 14 residues. DNA for the CDR3: TGCGCCAGCAGCCTCGGGACAGGGGGTGAAAAACTGTTTTTT. Its translation is CASSLGTGGEKLFF.